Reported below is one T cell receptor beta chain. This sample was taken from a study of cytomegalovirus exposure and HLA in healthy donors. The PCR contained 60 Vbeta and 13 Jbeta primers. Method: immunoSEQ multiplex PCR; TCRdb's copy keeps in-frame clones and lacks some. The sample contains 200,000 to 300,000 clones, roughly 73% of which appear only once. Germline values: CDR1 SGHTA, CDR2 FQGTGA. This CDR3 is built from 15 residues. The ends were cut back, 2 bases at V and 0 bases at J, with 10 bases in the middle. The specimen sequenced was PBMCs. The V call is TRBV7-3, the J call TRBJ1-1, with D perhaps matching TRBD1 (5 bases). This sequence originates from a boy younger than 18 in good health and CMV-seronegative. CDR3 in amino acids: CASSLFDSMNTEAFF. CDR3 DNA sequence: TGTGCCAGCAGCTTATTCGACAGTATGAACACTGAAGCTTTCTTT. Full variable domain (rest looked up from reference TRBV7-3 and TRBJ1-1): GAGVSQTPSNKVTEKGKYVELRCDPISGHTALYWYRQSLGQGPEFLIYFQGTGAADDSGLPNDRFFAVRPEGSVSTLKIQRTERGDSAVYLCASSLFDSMNTEAFFGQGTRLTVV.